This T cell receptor beta chain was captured by sequencing in a study of OX40 agonist ivuxolimab in advanced cancers. The overall study: Patients receiving dose escalation had hepatocellular carcinoma, melanoma, renal cell or head and neck cancer. Males comprised about 78% of the group, whose mean age was approximately 60 years (range about 20 to 85).

Comments on this clone: As yet, its antigen is unknown.

Using immunoSEQ multiplex PCR, the repertoire was profiled, and TCRdb retains in-frame clones only, with some absent. This sample carries about 22,000 clones, about nine tenths of them seen once, and the ten largest clones take roughly 25%. Samples of blood were obtained at baseline, on cycle 4 day 1, and on cycle 7 day 1. Study observations and caveats: At 0.1 to 3.0 mg/kg and by week 6, clonal expansion occurred in CD4+ and CD8+ blood T cells.

The clonotype originates from an adult with an advanced solid tumor such as melanoma, head and neck, liver or kidney cancer. This specimen was CD4+ or CD8+ T cells sorted from blood, taken in a trial of the OX40 agonist ivuxolimab.

The CDR3 region is CASSAPPGTKKETQYF. In DNA, the CDR3 is TGCGCCAGCAGCGCGCCTCCCGGGACCAAAAAAGAGACCCAGTACTTC. The V and J genes are TRBV4-1 and TRBJ2-5; D possibly matches TRBD1 or TRBD2 (5 bases each). Trimming shortened V by 5 bases and J by 3 bases, and 19 bases separated the two germline ends. The CDR3 length is 16 residues. Germline loops: CDR1 MGHRA, CDR2 YSYEKL.